This TCR beta chain was observed in a study of OX40 agonist ivuxolimab in advanced cancers. The CDR3 consists of 15 residues. V was cut by 7 bases and J by 5 bases, with 20 bases left in between. Germline-derived CDR1 and CDR2 are SNHLY and FYNNEI. Sequencing used immunoSEQ multiplex PCR; TCRdb keeps in-frame clones, though not all of them. The profile shows roughly 52,000 clones, almost 85% of them singletons. With respect to this clone: What it binds is not known.

Study-level findings and limits: The antigens recognized by the expanded peripheral T cells, that is their antigen specificity, were not determined.

The sequenced sample was CD4+ or CD8+ T cells sorted from blood, obtained in a trial of the OX40 agonist ivuxolimab. The rearrangement joins TRBV2 to TRBJ1-2; D perhaps matches TRBD1 (6 bases). This clonotype originated in an adult with an advanced solid tumor such as melanoma, head and neck, liver or kidney cancer. In DNA, the CDR3 is TGTGCCAGCACCGGGGGAAGAGGGGGACGATATGGCTACACCTTC. This codes for CASTGGRGGRYGYTF.